The next 7 T cell receptor beta chains were all read from a single sample in a study of blood T cell repertoires in COVID-19. The data were produced by immunoSEQ multiplex PCR, yet TCRdb's version contains in-frame clones alone and is incomplete. The data show more than 30,000 clones, approximately 90% seen once. The sample taken for sequencing was peripheral blood. The receptors were gathered from a man in his fifties or sixties with active COVID-19.

The chain employs TRBV18 and TRBJ1-5; D not certain. The CDR3 length is 15 residues. Germline V gene lookup returns CDR1 KGHSH and CDR2 LQKENI. V gave up 4 bases and J gave up 0 bases, with 10 bases separating them. CDR3 DNA: TGTGCCAGCTCACGCGAGTTTTATAGCAATCAGCCCCAGCATTTT. Amino acids: CASSREFYSNQPQHF. The full variable domain, rest sourced from reference TRBV18 and TRBJ1-5, is NAGVMQNPRHLVRRRGQEARLRCSPMKGHSHVYWYRQLPEEGLKFMVYLQKENIIDESGMPKERFSAEFPKEGPSILRIQQVVRGDSAAYFCASSREFYSNQPQHFGDGTRLSIL.

The V call is TRBV7-3, the J call TRBJ2-2; D is unresolved. Germline-derived CDR1 and CDR2 are SGHTA and FQGTGA. Trimming stripped 8 bases from V and 3 bases from J, with 4 bases between. This CDR3 is 11 amino acids long. The CDR3 sequence: CASQDTGELFF. CDR3 in DNA: TGTGCCAGCCAGGACACCGGGGAGCTGTTTTTT. Variable domain in full (rest from reference TRBV7-3 and TRBJ2-2): GAGVSQTPSNKVTEKGKYVELRCDPISGHTALYWYRQSLGQGPEFLIYFQGTGAADDSGLPNDRFFAVRPEGSVSTLKIQRTERGDSAVYLCASQDTGELFFGEGSRLTVL.

The V gene is TRBV10-3, the J gene TRBJ2-7, with 7 nucleotides matching TRBD1. The CDR3 extends over 14 amino acids. J gave up 3 bases and V 8 bases, and 10 bases lay outside the gene matches. Germline V gene data show CDR1 as ENHRY and CDR2 as SYGVKD. The CDR3 loop reads CAIRDSPSGYEQYF. DNA of the CDR3: TGTGCCATCCGGGACAGCCCATCCGGCTACGAGCAGTACTTC.

The rearrangement joins TRBV19 to TRBJ1-1; D ambiguous. Germline CDR1 is LNHDA and CDR2 is SQIVND (reference sequence). The V and J ends lost 1 base and 2 bases respectively, with 17 bases between them. The CDR3 sequence is 17 residues long. The CDR3 loop reads CASSIVPRGARNTEAFF. CDR3 DNA: TGTGCCAGTAGTATAGTCCCGCGGGGAGCTAGAAACACTGAAGCTTTCTTT. The whole variable domain, remainder taken from reference TRBV19 and TRBJ1-1, is DGGITQSPKYLFRKEGQNVTLSCEQNLNHDAMYWYRQDPGQGLRLIYYSQIVNDFQKGDIAEGYSVSREKKESFPLTVTSAQKNPTAFYLCASSIVPRGARNTEAFFGQGTRLTVV.

The sample holds a few counts of this clone. The chain uses TRBV4-2 and TRBJ2-7, with 11 bases matching TRBD2. The CDR3 totals 15 residues. V lost 4 bases, J lost 6 bases, and 8 bases stayed unmatched. Germline loops: CDR1 LGHNA, CDR2 YNFKEQ. CDR3: CASSLPLAGGGEQYF. In DNA form, the CDR3 reads TGTGCCAGCAGCCTCCCCTTAGCGGGAGGGGGCGAGCAGTACTTC.

As to this clone: The same CDR3 is also encoded by other DNA sequences in this sample. The chain is built from TRBV3-1 (or the pseudogene TRBV3-2) and TRBJ2-1; 13 nucleotides line up with TRBD2. CDR3 length equals 15 residues. V lost 1 base and J lost 7; bases outside the gene matches: 1. Germline V gene data show CDR1 as LGHDT and CDR2 as YNNKEL (reference sequence). CDR3 nucleotides: TGTGCCAGCAGCCAAGGACTAGCGGGAGGTAATGAGCAGTTCTTC. Translating it yields CASSQGLAGGNEQFF.

The rearrangement links TRBV2 to TRBJ2-7; TRBD2 aligns across 7 bases. V was clipped by 11 bases and J by 2 bases; unmatched bases: 12. CDR3 size: 14 residues. CDR1 SNHLY and CDR2 FYNNEI come from the germline V gene. The CDR3, as DNA: TGTGCCGTTCGCGGCGGGAGTGTAACCTACGAGCAGTACTTC. It translates to CAVRGGSVTYEQYF.